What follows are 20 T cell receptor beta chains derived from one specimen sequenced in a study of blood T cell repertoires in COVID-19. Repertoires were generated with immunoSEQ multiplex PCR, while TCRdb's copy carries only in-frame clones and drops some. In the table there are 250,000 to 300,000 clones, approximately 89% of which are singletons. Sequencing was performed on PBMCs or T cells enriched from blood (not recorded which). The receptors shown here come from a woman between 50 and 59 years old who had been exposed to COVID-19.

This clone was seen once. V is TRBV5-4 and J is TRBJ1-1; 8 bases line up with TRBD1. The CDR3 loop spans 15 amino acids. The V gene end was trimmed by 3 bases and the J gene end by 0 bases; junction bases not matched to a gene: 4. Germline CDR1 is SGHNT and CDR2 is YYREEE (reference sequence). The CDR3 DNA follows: TGTGCCAGCAGCTCGCGACAGGGGCTGAACACTGAAGCTTTCTTT. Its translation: CASSSRQGLNTEAFF.

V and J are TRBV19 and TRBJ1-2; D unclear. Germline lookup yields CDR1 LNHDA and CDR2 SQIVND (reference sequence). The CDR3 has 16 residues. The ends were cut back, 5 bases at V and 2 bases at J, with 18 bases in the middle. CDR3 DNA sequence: TGTGCCAGTAGTCCCCAAGGAGGCAGCGCAAACTATGGCTACACCTTC. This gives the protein CASSPQGGSANYGYTF.

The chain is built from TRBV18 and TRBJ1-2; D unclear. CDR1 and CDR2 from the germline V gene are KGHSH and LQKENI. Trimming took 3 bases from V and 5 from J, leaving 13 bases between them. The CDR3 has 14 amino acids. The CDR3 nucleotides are TGTGCCAGCTCACCGTACGGAGAGTTTTATGGCTACACCTTC. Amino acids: CASSPYGEFYGYTF. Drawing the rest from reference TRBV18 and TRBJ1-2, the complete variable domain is NAGVMQNPRHLVRRRGQEARLRCSPMKGHSHVYWYRQLPEEGLKFMVYLQKENIIDESGMPKERFSAEFPKEGPSILRIQQVVRGDSAAYFCASSPYGEFYGYTFGSGTRLTVV.

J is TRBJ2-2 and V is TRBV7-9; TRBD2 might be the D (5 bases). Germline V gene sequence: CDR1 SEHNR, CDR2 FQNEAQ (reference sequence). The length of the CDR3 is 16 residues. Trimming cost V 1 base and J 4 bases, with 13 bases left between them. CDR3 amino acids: CASSLGSGVGTGELFF. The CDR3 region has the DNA TGTGCCAGCAGCTTAGGATCCGGGGTCGGCACCGGGGAGCTGTTTTTT.

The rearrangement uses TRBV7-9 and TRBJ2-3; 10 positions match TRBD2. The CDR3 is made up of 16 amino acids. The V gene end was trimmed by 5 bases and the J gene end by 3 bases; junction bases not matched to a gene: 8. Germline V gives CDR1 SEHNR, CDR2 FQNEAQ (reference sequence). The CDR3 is CASSRSGGAGTDTQYF. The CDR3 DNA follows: TGTGCCAGCAGCAGGAGCGGGGGGGCCGGGACAGATACGCAGTATTTT. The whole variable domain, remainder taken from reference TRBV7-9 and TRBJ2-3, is DTGVSQNPRHKITKRGQNVTFRCDPISEHNRLYWYRQTLGQGPEFLTYFQNEAQLEKSRLLSDRFSAERPKGSFSTLEIQRTEQGDSAMYLCASSRSGGAGTDTQYFGPGTRLTVL.

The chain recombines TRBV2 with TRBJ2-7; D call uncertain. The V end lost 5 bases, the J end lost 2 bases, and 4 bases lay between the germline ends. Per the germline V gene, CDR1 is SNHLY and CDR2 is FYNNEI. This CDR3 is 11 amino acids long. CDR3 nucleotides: TGTGCCAGCAGTTCCACCTACGAGCAGTACTTC. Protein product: CASSSTYEQYF.

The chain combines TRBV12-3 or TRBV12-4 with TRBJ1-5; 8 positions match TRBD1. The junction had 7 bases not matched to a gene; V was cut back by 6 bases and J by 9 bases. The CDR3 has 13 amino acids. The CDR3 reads CASRLDRGLPQHF. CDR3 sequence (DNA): TGTGCCAGCAGACTTGACAGGGGATTGCCCCAGCATTTT.

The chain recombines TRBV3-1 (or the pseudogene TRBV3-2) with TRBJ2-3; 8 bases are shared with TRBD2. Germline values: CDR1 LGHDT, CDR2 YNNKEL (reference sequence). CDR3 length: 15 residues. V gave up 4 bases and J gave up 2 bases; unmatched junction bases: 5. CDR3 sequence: CASSRDSGVTDTQYF. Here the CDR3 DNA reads TGTGCCAGCAGCCGGGATAGCGGGGTCACAGATACGCAGTATTTT.

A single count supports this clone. CDR3 sequence: CASSPYHRGGGYTF. The CDR3 DNA is TGTGCCAGCAGTCCATACCACAGGGGAGGTGGCTACACCTTC. The genes are TRBV28 and TRBJ1-2, with 7 nucleotides matching TRBD1. This CDR3 comprises 14 residues. Germline CDR1 MDHEN, CDR2 SYDVKM. Trimming took 5 bases from V and 7 from J; bases not matched to a gene: 10.

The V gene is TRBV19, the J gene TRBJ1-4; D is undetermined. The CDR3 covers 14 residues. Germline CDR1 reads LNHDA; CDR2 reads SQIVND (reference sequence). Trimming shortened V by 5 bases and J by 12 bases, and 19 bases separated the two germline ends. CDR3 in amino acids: CASSLRGTLSELFF. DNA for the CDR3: TGTGCCAGTAGTCTCCGGGGTACCCTGTCGGAACTGTTTTTT.

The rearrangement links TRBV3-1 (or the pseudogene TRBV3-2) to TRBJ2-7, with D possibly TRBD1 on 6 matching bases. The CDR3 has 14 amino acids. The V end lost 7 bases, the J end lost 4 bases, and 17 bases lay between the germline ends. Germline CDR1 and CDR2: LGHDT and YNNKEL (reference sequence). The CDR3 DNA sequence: TGTGCCAGCACCCCAGGGGTCGCAGGGTACGAGCAGTACTTC. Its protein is CASTPGVAGYEQYF.

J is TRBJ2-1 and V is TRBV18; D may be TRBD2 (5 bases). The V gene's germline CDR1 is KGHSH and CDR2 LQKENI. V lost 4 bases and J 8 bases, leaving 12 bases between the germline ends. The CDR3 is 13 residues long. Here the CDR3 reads CASSRSGSHEQFF. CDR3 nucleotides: TGTGCCAGCTCACGGTCGGGGAGTCATGAGCAGTTCTTC.

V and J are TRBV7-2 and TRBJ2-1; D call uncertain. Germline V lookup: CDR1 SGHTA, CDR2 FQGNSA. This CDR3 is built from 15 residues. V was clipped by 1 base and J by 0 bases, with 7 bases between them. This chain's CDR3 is CASSLVGDSYNEQFF. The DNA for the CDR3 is TGTGCCAGCAGCTTAGTCGGTGACTCCTACAATGAGCAGTTCTTC. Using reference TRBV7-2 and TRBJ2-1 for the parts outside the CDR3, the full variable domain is GAGVSQSPSNKVTEKGKDVELRCDPISGHTALYWYRQSLGQGLEFLIYFQGNSAPDKSGLPSDRFSAERTGGSVSTLTIQRTQQEDSAVYLCASSLVGDSYNEQFFGPGTRLTVL.

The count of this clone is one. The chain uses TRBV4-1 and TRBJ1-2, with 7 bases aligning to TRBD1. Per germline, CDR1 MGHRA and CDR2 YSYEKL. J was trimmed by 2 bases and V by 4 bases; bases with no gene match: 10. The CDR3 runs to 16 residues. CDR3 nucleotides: TGCGCCAGCAGCCTCGGGACAGCACGAAGGAACTATGGCTACACCTTC. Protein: CASSLGTARRNYGYTF.

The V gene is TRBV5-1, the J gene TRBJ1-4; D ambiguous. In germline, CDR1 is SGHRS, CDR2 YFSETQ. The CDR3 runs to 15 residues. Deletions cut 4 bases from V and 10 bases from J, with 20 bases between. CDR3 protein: CASSTNSGANGKLFF. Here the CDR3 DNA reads TGCGCCAGCAGCACCAACTCGGGAGCTAACGGAAAACTGTTTTTT.

The CDR3 nucleotides read TGTGCCAGAAGCTTGGTCCGACAGGACCATGGCTACACCTTC. Translating it yields CARSLVRQDHGYTF. V usage is TRBV5-3 and J usage is TRBJ1-2; the D gene is possibly TRBD1 (6 bases). TRBV5-3 is marked as an open reading frame, function uncertain. CDR3 length: 14 amino acids. The germline V and J ends were trimmed by 0 bases and 6 bases, with 12 bases remaining between them.

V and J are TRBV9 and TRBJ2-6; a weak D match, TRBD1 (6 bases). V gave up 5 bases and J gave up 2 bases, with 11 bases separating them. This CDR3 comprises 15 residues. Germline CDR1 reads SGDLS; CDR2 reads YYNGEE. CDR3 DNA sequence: TGTGCCAGCAGGGGAGCAGGGGCTGGGGCCAACGTCCTGACTTTC. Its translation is CASRGAGAGANVLTF.

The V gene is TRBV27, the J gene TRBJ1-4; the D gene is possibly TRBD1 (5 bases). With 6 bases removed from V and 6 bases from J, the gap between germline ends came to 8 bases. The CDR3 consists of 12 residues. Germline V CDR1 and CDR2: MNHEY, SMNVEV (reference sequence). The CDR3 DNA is TGTGCCAGCAGGGACACTTATGAAAAACTGTTTTTT. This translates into CASRDTYEKLFF.

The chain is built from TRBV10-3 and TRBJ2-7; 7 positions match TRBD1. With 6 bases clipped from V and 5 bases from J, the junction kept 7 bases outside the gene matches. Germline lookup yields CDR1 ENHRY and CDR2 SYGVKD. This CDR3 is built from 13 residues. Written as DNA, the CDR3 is TGTGCCATCAGCACTACAGGGGTAGACGAGCAGTACTTC. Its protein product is CAISTTGVDEQYF.

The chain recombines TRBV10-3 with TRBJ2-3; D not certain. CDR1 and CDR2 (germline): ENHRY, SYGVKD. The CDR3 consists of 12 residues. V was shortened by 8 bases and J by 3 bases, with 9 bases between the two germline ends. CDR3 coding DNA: TGTGCCATCGGAAGCGTGACAGATACGCAGTATTTT. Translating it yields CAIGSVTDTQYF.